The rows below give T cell receptor beta chains drawn from one sample of a study of blood T cell repertoires in COVID-19. Sequencing was performed with immunoSEQ multiplex PCR; in TCRdb, only in-frame clones are kept and a portion is missing. Of fewer than 110,000 clones listed, 87% were seen once; the top ten hold 6.2%. The sample consisted of peripheral blood. All receptors derive from a human donor in a cohort sampled during active COVID-19. Each CDR3 is given with its conserved first and last residue. The D gene is left open where the match is weak. A row's size may be missing; if present it is once, few, many or a size class.

J gene: TRBJ2-1
V gene: TRBV19
D gene: -
clone size: once
CDR3 DNA: TGTGCCAGTACCCCCGGGAGACCCCATGAGCAGTTCTTC
CDR3 protein: CASTPGRPHEQFF

J gene: TRBJ1-2
V gene: TRBV7-9
D gene: TRBD1
clone size: -
CDR3 DNA: TGTGCCAGCGGACAGGGGTGGAACTATGGCTACACCTTC
CDR3 protein: CASGQGWNYGYTF

J gene: TRBJ2-5
V gene: TRBV27
D gene: TRBD2
clone size: -
CDR3 DNA: TGTGCCAGCAGTCTACTAGCGGAAGAGACCCAGTACTTC
CDR3 protein: CASSLLAEETQYF

J gene: TRBJ2-2
V gene: TRBV3-1/TRBV3-2
D gene: -
clone size: once
CDR3 DNA: TGTGCCAGCAGCCCAAGGAGGGGCAACACCGGGGAGCTGTTTTTT
CDR3 protein: CASSPRRGNTGELFF

J gene: TRBJ2-1
V gene: TRBV19
D gene: -
clone size: -
CDR3 DNA: TGTGCCAGTAGTATAGATGTCTGGGCCGACTCCTACAATGAGCAGTTCTTC
CDR3 protein: CASSIDVWADSYNEQFF

J gene: TRBJ2-1
V gene: TRBV11-1
D gene: -
clone size: -
CDR3 DNA: TGTGCCAGCAGCTCCCATGAGGGGGAAGGGCAGTTCTTC
CDR3 protein: CASSSHEGEGQFF

J gene: TRBJ2-1
V gene: TRBV5-1
D gene: TRBD2
clone size: -
CDR3 DNA: TGCGCCAGCAGCTCGGGACTAGCGGGAGTAATGGCCTACAATGAGCAGTTCTTC
CDR3 protein: CASSSGLAGVMAYNEQFF

J gene: TRBJ1-3
V gene: TRBV5-4
D gene: -
clone size: -
CDR3 DNA: TGTGCCAGCAGCTTGGGGCACAGCGGCTCTGGAAACACCATATATTTT
CDR3 protein: CASSLGHSGSGNTIYF

J gene: TRBJ1-2
V gene: TRBV5-4
D gene: -
clone size: -
CDR3 DNA: TGTGCCAGCAGCTTGGAGGGGGTTACTGGCTACACCTTC
CDR3 protein: CASSLEGVTGYTF

J gene: TRBJ2-3
V gene: TRBV7-8
D gene: -
clone size: -
CDR3 DNA: TGTGCCAGCAGTTCCGCTAGGGGATTAGGCACAGATACGCAGTATTTT
CDR3 protein: CASSSARGLGTDTQYF

J gene: TRBJ1-1
V gene: TRBV7-9
D gene: -
clone size: few
CDR3 DNA: TGTGCCAGCAGCCCCGGGGGGGTTGAAGCTTTCTTT
CDR3 protein: CASSPGGVEAFF

J gene: TRBJ2-7
V gene: TRBV25-1
D gene: -
clone size: -
CDR3 DNA: TGTGCCAGCTCTGGCAGGGCCGGGCAGTACTTC
CDR3 protein: CASSGRAGQYF

J gene: TRBJ2-7
V gene: TRBV30
D gene: -
clone size: -
CDR3 DNA: TGTGCCTGGGGGCGGGCCTACGAGCAGTACTTC
CDR3 protein: CAWGRAYEQYF

J gene: TRBJ2-1
V gene: TRBV28
D gene: -
clone size: -
CDR3 DNA: TGTGCCAGCAGTGGTTTGACTTCCCGACTCACCGCATACAATGAGCAGTTCTTC
CDR3 protein: CASSGLTSRLTAYNEQFF

J gene: TRBJ1-2
V gene: TRBV28
D gene: -
clone size: -
CDR3 DNA: TGTGCCAGCAGACCCCGTACCTCGGATGGCTACACCTTC
CDR3 protein: CASRPRTSDGYTF

J gene: TRBJ1-6
V gene: TRBV7-8
D gene: -
clone size: -
CDR3 DNA: TGTGCCAGCAGCCGCGTCGTCGGTACACCCCTCCACTTT
CDR3 protein: CASSRVVGTPLHF

J gene: TRBJ2-7
V gene: TRBV13
D gene: TRBD2
clone size: -
CDR3 DNA: TGTGCCAGCAGCTTTAGGGCCGGCGGGGGGATCTACGAGCAGTACTTC
CDR3 protein: CASSFRAGGGIYEQYF